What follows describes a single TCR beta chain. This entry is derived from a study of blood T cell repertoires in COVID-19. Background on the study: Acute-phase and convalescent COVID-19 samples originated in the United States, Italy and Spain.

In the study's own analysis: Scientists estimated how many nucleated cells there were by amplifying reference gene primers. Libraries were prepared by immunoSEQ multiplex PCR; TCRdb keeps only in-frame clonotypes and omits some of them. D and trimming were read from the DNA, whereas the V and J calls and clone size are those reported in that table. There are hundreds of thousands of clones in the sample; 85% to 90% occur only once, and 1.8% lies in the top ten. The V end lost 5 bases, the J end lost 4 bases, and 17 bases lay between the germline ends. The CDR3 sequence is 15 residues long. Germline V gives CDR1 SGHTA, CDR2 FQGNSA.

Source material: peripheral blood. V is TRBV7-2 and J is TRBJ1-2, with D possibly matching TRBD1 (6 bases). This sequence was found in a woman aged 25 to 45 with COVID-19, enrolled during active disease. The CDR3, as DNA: TGTGCCAGCAGCCCCTGGACAGCCACCACCTATGGCTACACCTTC. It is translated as CASSPWTATTYGYTF. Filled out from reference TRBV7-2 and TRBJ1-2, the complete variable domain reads GAGVSQSPSNKVTEKGKDVELRCDPISGHTALYWYRQSLGQGLEFLIYFQGNSAPDKSGLPSDRFSAERTGGSVSTLTIQRTQQEDSAVYLCASSPWTATTYGYTFGSGTRLTVV.